The 32 T cell receptor beta chains in this list originate from one sample, sequenced in a study of spatial heterogeneity in lung cancer (dated by TCRdb to the late 2010s). Overall results and qualifications from the work: The tumor nonsynonymous mutation count correlated with the number of expanded alpha and beta TCRs within the tumor.

Reading the label with the study, this specimen's time point is: sample taken at primary tumor resection. Library creation used 5' RACE. The sequencer was a NextSeq 500. TCRdb redid the processing of the public reads, applying fastp at Q25 and MiXCR, and retained in-frame beta chains. One record per CDR3 amino acid sequence lists the most common genes and DNA. The sample yields roughly 1,500 distinct CDR3 sequences; around 25% were counted once. The top ten clonotypes cover almost 9.5% of the sample. What these receptors recognize is not known. The input for sequencing was lung tumor tissue, taken at surgery. Source of these receptors: a female donor with early-stage non-small cell lung cancer.

By sample fraction, this clonotype is medium-sized (0.01 to 0.1%). The CDR3 spells CASTQSDSYEQYV. In DNA, the CDR3 is TGTGCCAGCACACAGTCGGACTCCTACGAGCAGTACGTC. The chain carries TRBV2 and TRBJ2-7; unclear D gene. The germline V and J ends were trimmed by 7 bases and 0 bases, with 10 bases remaining between them. This CDR3 is 13 amino acids long. Germline-derived CDR1 and CDR2 are SNHLY and FYNNEI.

V and J are TRBV5-1 and TRBJ2-3; maybe TRBD1 (5 bases). This CDR3 has 14 amino acids. Germline values: CDR1 SGHRS, CDR2 YFSETQ. The V gene lost 2 bases and the J gene lost 4 bases, with 11 bases spanning the gap. In DNA, the CDR3 is TGCGCCAGCAGCTTAGAGTTAGGGGCAGATACGCAGTATTTT. Protein product: CASSLELGADTQYF.

V is TRBV6-6 and J is TRBJ2-3, with 11 bases matching TRBD2. V lost 6 bases and J lost 0; bases outside the gene matches: 5. Germline V gene data show CDR1 as MNHNY and CDR2 as SVGAGI (reference sequence). The CDR3 extends over 16 amino acids. CDR3 loop: CASRGLAADSTDTQYF. CDR3 DNA: TGTGCCAGCAGGGGACTAGCGGCAGATAGCACAGATACGCAGTATTTT.

This clonotype is judged medium-sized. This chain connects TRBV5-1 to TRBJ1-2; D gene ambiguous. The CDR3 contains 13 residues. V was cut by 0 bases and J by 3 bases, with 6 bases left in between. Per the germline V gene, CDR1 is SGHRS and CDR2 is YFSETQ. The CDR3 spells CASSLAGYYGYTF. CDR3 bases: TGCGCCAGCAGCTTGGCGGGATACTATGGCTACACCTTC.

The V call is TRBV20-1, the J call TRBJ1-1; the D is unclear. Germline CDR1 is DFQATT and CDR2 is SNEGSKA (reference sequence). The CDR3 totals 12 residues. V lost 6 bases and J 6 bases, leaving 14 bases between the germline ends. CDR3 amino acids: CSAEEGSPEAFF. The CDR3 nucleotides read TGCAGTGCGGAAGAGGGCAGTCCTGAAGCTTTCTTT.

By sample fraction, this clonotype is large. This chain joins TRBV25-1 and TRBJ2-5, with TRBD2 identical over 9 bases. The CDR3 totals 13 residues. Germline loops: CDR1 MGHDK, CDR2 SYGVNS. The junction had 4 bases not matched to a gene; V was cut back by 0 bases and J by 11 bases. DNA of the CDR3: TGTGCCAGCAGTGAATACGGCGGGGGGGGTCAGTACTTC. Residues: CASSEYGGGGQYF.

The V and J genes are TRBV27 and TRBJ1-1; D may be TRBD1 (5 bases). The V end lost 6 bases, the J end lost 5 bases, and 16 bases lay between the germline ends. CDR1 is MNHEY and CDR2 is SMNVEV in the germline V gene (reference sequence). The CDR3 is 14 amino acids. CDR3 residues: CASRSSRDRTEAFF. CDR3 coding DNA: TGTGCCAGCAGATCCTCCAGGGATCGGACTGAAGCTTTCTTT.

This clonotype is termed medium-sized (0.01 to 0.1%). The chain couples TRBV19 to TRBJ1-6; 8 nucleotides line up with TRBD1. This CDR3 spans 15 amino acids. The germline V gene has CDR1 LNHDA and CDR2 SQIVND (reference sequence). V trimming: 5 bases; J trimming: 8 bases; junction bases outside the gene matches: 8. The CDR3 bases are TGTGCCAGTAGTGGGATCAGGGGGCTCGATTCACCCCTCCACTTT. It translates to CASSGIRGLDSPLHF.

This clonotype is labeled as large. The CDR3: CASSQDPPGQGLSNQPQHF. As DNA, the CDR3 is TGCGCCAGCAGCCAAGATCCACCGGGACAGGGCTTGAGCAATCAGCCCCAGCATTTT. The chain recombines TRBV4-1 with TRBJ1-5, with 9 bases that match TRBD1. The CDR3 is made up of 19 amino acids. CDR1 and CDR2 (germline): MGHRA, YSYEKL. The J segment lost 1 base and the V segment lost 0 bases, leaving 10 bases of the junction unmatched.

This rearrangement joins TRBV20-1 to TRBJ1-2, with D tentatively TRBD1 (5 bases). Trimming removed 3 bases at V and 6 bases at J, with 14 bases between. Per germline, CDR1 DFQATT and CDR2 SNEGSKA (reference sequence). The CDR3 runs 13 residues. Here the CDR3 DNA reads TGCAGTGCTAGCGGGGCGTTATTCGATGGCTACACCTTC. Translation: CSASGALFDGYTF.

This clonotype is large (0.1 to 1%) in the sample. This rearrangement joins TRBV14 to TRBJ2-1; the D is unclear. Between the trimmed V and J ends, which lost 3 bases and 8 bases, there was a span of 32 bases. The CDR3 loop spans 20 amino acids. The germline gives CDR1 SGHDN, CDR2 FVKESK. The CDR3, as DNA: TGTGCCAGCAGCCACAACTGGGCGGAAGTCGGGCAGGCCTCACGGCATGAGCAGTTCTTC. Amino acid sequence: CASSHNWAEVGQASRHEQFF.

By sample share, this clonotype is large (0.1 to 1%). V usage is TRBV7-9 and J usage is TRBJ2-7, with D hard to call. V was pared by 4 bases and J by 6 bases, with 13 bases between. This CDR3 has 13 residues. CDR1 is SEHNR, CDR2 FQNEAQ, per germline (reference sequence). This CDR3 reads CASSSSRGGEQYV. CDR3 DNA sequence: TGTGCCAGCAGCTCTTCTCGAGGCGGCGAGCAGTACGTC.

This clonotype was counted only a few times. The CDR3 sequence: CASSKDSYTEAFF. DNA for the CDR3: TGTGCCAGCAGCAAGGACAGTTACACTGAAGCTTTCTTT. The chain recombines TRBV7-2 with TRBJ1-1, with D perhaps matching TRBD1 (6 bases). V lost 5 bases and J 3 bases, leaving 10 bases between the germline ends. The CDR3 runs to 13 residues. The germline CDR1 and CDR2 sequences are SGHTA and FQGNSA. Combining the CDR3 with reference TRBV7-2 and TRBJ1-1 gives the whole variable domain GAGVSQSPSNKVTEKGKDVELRCDPISGHTALYWYRQSLGQGLEFLIYFQGNSAPDKSGLPSDRFSAERTGGSVSTLTIQRTQQEDSAVYLCASSKDSYTEAFFGQGTRLTVV.

By proportion, this clonotype is large. The genes are TRBV7-8 and TRBJ1-5; tentative D call: TRBD1 (6 bases). The V gene's germline CDR1 is SGHVS and CDR2 FQNEAQ. The V gene lost 1 base and the J gene lost 10 bases, with 23 bases spanning the gap. CDR3 length: 17 residues. CDR3 in DNA: TGTGCCAGCAGCTTAGTATCGGGGCAGGGGAGCTCTCTTCCCCAGCATTTT. Its protein product is CASSLVSGQGSSLPQHF.

Sample share makes this clonotype medium-sized. This sequence joins TRBV5-1 and TRBJ1-1; D remains ambiguous. Germline CDR1 reads SGHRS; CDR2 reads YFSETQ. This CDR3 has 14 amino acids. Trimming shortened V by 0 bases and J by 3 bases, and 9 bases separated the two germline ends. The CDR3 loop reads CASSLVSSDTEAFF. For the CDR3, the DNA is TGCGCCAGCAGCTTGGTCTCGTCGGACACTGAAGCTTTCTTT. The full variable domain, its missing parts supplied by reference TRBV5-1 and TRBJ1-1, is KAGVTQTPRYLIKTRGQQVTLSCSPISGHRSVSWYQQTPGQGLQFLFEYFSETQRNKGNFPGRFSGRQFSNSRSEMNVSTLELGDSALYLCASSLVSSDTEAFFGQGTRLTVV.

V gene TRBV6-2 or TRBV6-3 combines with J gene TRBJ2-7; 9 bases line up with TRBD2. Looked up from germline, CDR1 is MNHEY and CDR2 is SVGEGT. The CDR3 sequence is 15 residues long. V shed 0 bases, J shed 2 bases, and the junction held 2 bases outside the gene matches. CDR3 loop: CASSYSTSGTYEQYF. CDR3 nucleotide sequence: TGTGCCAGCAGTTACTCGACTAGCGGAACCTACGAGCAGTACTTC.

This clonotype rates as large. The rearrangement uses TRBV20-1 and TRBJ1-3, with unresolved D. Germline lookup yields CDR1 DFQATT and CDR2 SNEGSKA (reference sequence). V lost 3 bases, J lost 0 bases, and 15 bases lay in between. The CDR3 runs to 16 residues. The CDR3 sequence is CSARNGADLSGNTIYF. The CDR3 nucleotides are TGCAGTGCTAGGAATGGTGCTGATCTCTCTGGAAACACCATATATTTT.

This clonotype is categorized as medium-sized (0.01 to 0.1%). The chain combines TRBV6-5 with TRBJ2-3; a weak D match, TRBD1 (6 bases). The CDR3 loop spans 15 amino acids. Germline CDR1 reads MNHEY; CDR2 reads SVGAGI. Between the trimmed V and J ends, which lost 1 base and 0 bases, there was a span of 8 bases. CDR3 DNA sequence: TGTGCCAGCAGTTACTGGCAGGGGAGCACAGATACGCAGTATTTT. Its protein is CASSYWQGSTDTQYF.

The chain links TRBV5-5 to TRBJ1-4, with a possible D match to TRBD1 (5 bases). The CDR3 contains 15 residues. The germline V gene encodes CDR1 SGHKS and CDR2 YYEKEE (reference sequence). Trimming pared 4 bases from V and 8 bases from J, leaving 18 bases between. The CDR3 coding sequence is TGTGCCAGCAGCCCGTTGGGGGGTCCGAGCGAAAAACTGTTTTTT. This encodes CASSPLGGPSEKLFF. The full variable domain, rest sourced from reference TRBV5-5 and TRBJ1-4, is DAGVTQSPTHLIKTRGQQVTLRCSPISGHKSVSWYQQVLGQGPQFIFQYYEKEERGRGNFPDRFSARQFPNYSSELNVNALLLGDSALYLCASSPLGGPSEKLFFGSGTQLSVL.

By share of the sample, this clonotype is medium-sized (0.01 to 0.1%). This chain links TRBV15 with TRBJ2-6; possibly TRBD1 for D (5 bases). The germline V gene has CDR1 LNHNV and CDR2 YYDKDF (reference sequence). The CDR3 consists of 19 residues. Deletions cut 0 bases from V and 2 bases from J, with 17 bases between. The CDR3 nucleotides are TGTGCCACCAGCAGAGAAGGGGTATTCCGGCCCACTGGGGCCAACGTCCTGACTTTC. The encoded protein is CATSREGVFRPTGANVLTF.

This clonotype is labeled large. V and J are TRBV5-8 and TRBJ1-4; D is ambiguous. From germline, CDR1 is SGHTS and CDR2 YDEGEE. The CDR3 runs to 13 residues. V shed 3 bases and J shed 7 bases, with 10 bases lying between them. Written as DNA, the CDR3 is TGTGCCAGCAGCTCGGCGCCGACTGAAAAACTGTTTTTT. It is translated as CASSSAPTEKLFF.

This clonotype rates as large (0.1 to 1%). This chain joins TRBV5-5 and TRBJ2-2; 8 bases agree with TRBD1. Germline V gives CDR1 SGHKS, CDR2 YYEKEE (reference sequence). V was clipped by 5 bases and J by 5 bases; unmatched bases: 8. The CDR3 spans 15 residues. In DNA form, the CDR3 reads TGTGCCAGCAGGAGACAGGGGAGCGGTACCGGGGAGCTGTTTTTT. This sequence encodes CASRRQGSGTGELFF.

The rearrangement uses TRBV29-1 and TRBJ2-5, with 11 bases identical to TRBD2. The germline gives CDR1 SQVTM, CDR2 ANQGSEA. V shed 4 bases and J 0 bases; nucleotides not matched to a gene: 1. This CDR3 spans 14 amino acids. The CDR3 region has the DNA TGCAGCGTTGTACTAGCGGGGGACCAAGAGACCCAGTACTTC. It yields the protein CSVVLAGDQETQYF.

This clonotype appeared a single time. The chain recombines TRBV5-4 with TRBJ2-7, with TRBD2 as a possible D gene (6 bases). Between the trimmed V and J ends, which lost 0 bases and 7 bases, there was a span of 11 bases. The V gene's germline CDR1 is SGHNT and CDR2 YYREEE (reference sequence). This CDR3 region has 13 residues. CDR3 amino acids: CASSLGGVGEQYF. CDR3 nucleotide sequence: TGTGCCAGCAGCTTGGGCGGGGTCGGGGAGCAGTACTTC.

This clonotype qualifies as large. The chain is built from TRBV7-2 and TRBJ2-4, with D possibly being TRBD1 (6 bases). The germline CDR1 and CDR2 sequences are SGHTA and FQGNSA. The CDR3 has 15 amino acids. The V end lost 1 base, the J end lost 8 bases, and 15 bases lay between the germline ends. The CDR3 nucleotides read TGTGCCAGCAGCTTAGGGGTCAGCAGGGGTGACATTCAGTACTTC. This gives the protein CASSLGVSRGDIQYF. The complete variable domain, with remaining parts taken from reference TRBV7-2 and TRBJ2-4, reads GAGVSQSPSNKVTEKGKDVELRCDPISGHTALYWYRQSLGQGLEFLIYFQGNSAPDKSGLPSDRFSAERTGGSVSTLTIQRTQQEDSAVYLCASSLGVSRGDIQYFGAGTRLSVL.

This clonotype is large by share. This chain connects TRBV7-3 to TRBJ2-2; 8 nucleotides line up with TRBD2. With V trimmed by 5 bases and J by 7 bases, 15 bases remained unmatched. The CDR3 has 17 amino acids. Germline V gives CDR1 SGHTA, CDR2 FQGTGA. The CDR3 is CASSPQRGNLAFGELFF. Here the CDR3 DNA reads TGTGCCAGCAGCCCCCAGCGGGGGAACCTTGCTTTCGGGGAGCTGTTTTTT. Supplemented by reference TRBV7-3 and TRBJ2-2, the full variable domain reads GAGVSQTPSNKVTEKGKYVELRCDPISGHTALYWYRQSLGQGPEFLIYFQGTGAADDSGLPNDRFFAVRPEGSVSTLKIQRTERGDSAVYLCASSPQRGNLAFGELFFGEGSRLTVL.

The V gene is TRBV10-3, the J gene TRBJ2-1; 9 bases map to TRBD1. V trimming: 2 bases; J trimming: 8 bases; junction bases outside the gene matches: 10. Germline CDR1 and CDR2: ENHRY and SYGVKD. CDR3 length: 16 amino acids. CDR3 region: CAISEIPGTGYDEQFF. The DNA of the CDR3 is TGTGCCATCAGTGAGATACCCGGGACAGGGTACGATGAGCAGTTCTTC.

The chain recombines TRBV3-1 with TRBJ2-1, with 9 positions matching TRBD2. V shed 4 bases and J 4 bases; nucleotides not matched to a gene: 5. The CDR3 sequence is 15 residues long. CDR1 and CDR2 (germline): LGHDT, YNNKEL (reference sequence). The chain's CDR3 is CASSLASGAYNEQFF. CDR3 DNA: TGTGCCAGCAGCCTGGCTAGCGGGGCATACAATGAGCAGTTCTTC.

By share of the sample, this clonotype is large. The chain has TRBV27 and TRBJ1-5; D is undetermined. Per germline, CDR1 MNHEY and CDR2 SMNVEV (reference sequence). With 8 bases removed from V and 7 bases from J, the gap between germline ends came to 18 bases. The CDR3 runs 14 residues. As DNA, the CDR3 is TGTGCCAGCCGTGGACTCGGGGTGGGCCAGCCCCAGCATTTT. It yields the protein CASRGLGVGQPQHF.

This clonotype is large (0.1 to 1%) in the sample. This chain links TRBV27 with TRBJ1-2, with a tentative D call TRBD1 (5 bases). Germline assignment: CDR1 MNHEY and CDR2 SMNVEV (reference sequence). The CDR3 loop spans 17 amino acids. V was trimmed by 3 bases and J by 13 bases, leaving 30 bases between them. CDR3 nucleotide sequence: TGTGCCAGCAGTTTCGGACACTTGGATCTCGCCCCAAAATGGCTCACCTTC. This translates into CASSFGHLDLAPKWLTF.

Relative to its sample, this clonotype is medium-sized. This rearrangement joins TRBV7-6 to TRBJ2-7; the D gene is possibly TRBD2 (6 bases). The length of the CDR3 is 14 residues. Germline CDR1 SGHVS, CDR2 FNYEAQ. The ends were cut back, 4 bases at V and 7 bases at J, with 17 bases in the middle. The CDR3 DNA reads TGTGCCAGCAGCTGGGCACGGGACTCTGGAGAGCAGTACTTC. Translation: CASSWARDSGEQYF.

This clonotype is medium-sized by share. The V call is TRBV5-1, the J call TRBJ2-3; 10 nucleotides align to TRBD2. This CDR3 has 13 amino acids. Germline V CDR1 and CDR2: SGHRS, YFSETQ. With 4 bases clipped from V and 6 bases from J, the junction kept 2 bases outside the gene matches. The CDR3 coding sequence is TGCGCCAGCAGCCTAGCGGGAGAGGATACGCAGTATTTT. Amino acid sequence: CASSLAGEDTQYF.